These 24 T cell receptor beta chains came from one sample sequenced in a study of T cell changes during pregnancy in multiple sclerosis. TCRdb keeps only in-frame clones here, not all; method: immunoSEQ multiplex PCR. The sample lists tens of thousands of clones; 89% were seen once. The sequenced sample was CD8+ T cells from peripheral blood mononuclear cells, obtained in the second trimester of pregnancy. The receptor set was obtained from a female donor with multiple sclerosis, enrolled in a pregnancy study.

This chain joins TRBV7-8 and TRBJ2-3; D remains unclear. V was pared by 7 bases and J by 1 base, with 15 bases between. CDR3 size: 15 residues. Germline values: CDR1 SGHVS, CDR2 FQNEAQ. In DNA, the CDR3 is TGTGCCAGCACTTATCTGACCCGGGGCACAGATACGCAGTATTTT. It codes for CASTYLTRGTDTQYF.

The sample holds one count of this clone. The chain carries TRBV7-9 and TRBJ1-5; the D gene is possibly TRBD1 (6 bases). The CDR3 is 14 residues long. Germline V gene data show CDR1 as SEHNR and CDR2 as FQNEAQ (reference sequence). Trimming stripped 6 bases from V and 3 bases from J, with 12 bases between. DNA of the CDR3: TGTGCCAGCAGAGCGTCAGGGGCCAATCAGCCCCAGCATTTT. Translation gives CASRASGANQPQHF.

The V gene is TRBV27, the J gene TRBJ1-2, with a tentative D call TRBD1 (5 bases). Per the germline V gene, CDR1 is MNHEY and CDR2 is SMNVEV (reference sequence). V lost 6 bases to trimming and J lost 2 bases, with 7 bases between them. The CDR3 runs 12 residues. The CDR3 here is CASRGPNYGYTF. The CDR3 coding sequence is TGTGCCAGCAGGGGGCCAAACTATGGCTACACCTTC.

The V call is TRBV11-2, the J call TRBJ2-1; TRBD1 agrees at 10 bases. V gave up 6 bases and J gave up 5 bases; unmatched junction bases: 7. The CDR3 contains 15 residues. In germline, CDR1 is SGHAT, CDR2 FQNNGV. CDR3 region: CASSTGTGENNEQFF. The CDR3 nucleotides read TGTGCCAGCAGTACCGGGACAGGGGAGAACAATGAGCAGTTCTTC.

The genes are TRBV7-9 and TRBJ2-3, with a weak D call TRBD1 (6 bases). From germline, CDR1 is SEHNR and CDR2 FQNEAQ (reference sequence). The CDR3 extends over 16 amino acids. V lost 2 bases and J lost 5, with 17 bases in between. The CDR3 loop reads CASSLSGQVVKDTQYF. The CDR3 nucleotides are TGTGCCAGCAGCTTATCGGGACAAGTTGTGAAAGATACGCAGTATTTT.

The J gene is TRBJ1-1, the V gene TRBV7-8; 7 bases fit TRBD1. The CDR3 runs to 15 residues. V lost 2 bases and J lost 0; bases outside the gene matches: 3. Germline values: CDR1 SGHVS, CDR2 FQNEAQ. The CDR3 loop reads CASSLKGAVNTEAFF. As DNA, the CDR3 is TGTGCCAGCAGCTTAAAGGGGGCCGTGAACACTGAAGCTTTCTTT. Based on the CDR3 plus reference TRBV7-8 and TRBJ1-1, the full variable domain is GAGVSQSPRYKVAKRGQDVALRCDPISGHVSLFWYQQALGQGPEFLTYFQNEAQLDKSGLPSDRFFAERPEGSVSTLKIQRTQQEDSAVYLCASSLKGAVNTEAFFGQGTRLTVV.

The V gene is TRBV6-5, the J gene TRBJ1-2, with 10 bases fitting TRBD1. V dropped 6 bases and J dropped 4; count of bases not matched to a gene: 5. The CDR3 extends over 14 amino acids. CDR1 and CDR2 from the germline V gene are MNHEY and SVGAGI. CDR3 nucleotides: TGTGCCAGCAGCCAGACAGGGGGCCGCTATGGCTACACCTTC. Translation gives CASSQTGGRYGYTF.

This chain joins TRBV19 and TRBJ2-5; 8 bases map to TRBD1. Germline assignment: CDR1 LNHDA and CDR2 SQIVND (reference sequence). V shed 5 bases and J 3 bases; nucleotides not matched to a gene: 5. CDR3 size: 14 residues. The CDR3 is CASSPQGDEETQYF. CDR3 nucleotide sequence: TGTGCCAGTAGTCCACAGGGGGACGAAGAGACCCAGTACTTC.

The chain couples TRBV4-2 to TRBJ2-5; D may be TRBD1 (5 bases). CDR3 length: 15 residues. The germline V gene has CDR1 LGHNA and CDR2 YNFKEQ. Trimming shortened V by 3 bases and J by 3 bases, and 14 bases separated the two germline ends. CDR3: CASSQDITEKETQYF. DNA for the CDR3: TGTGCCAGCAGCCAGGACATTACAGAAAAAGAGACCCAGTACTTC.

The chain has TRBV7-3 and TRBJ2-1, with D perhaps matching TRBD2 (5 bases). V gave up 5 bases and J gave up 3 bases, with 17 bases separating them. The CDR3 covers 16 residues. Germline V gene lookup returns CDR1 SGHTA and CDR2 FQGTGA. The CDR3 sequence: CASSPGEGSYYNEQFF. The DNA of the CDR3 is TGTGCCAGCAGCCCCGGCGAGGGATCTTACTACAATGAGCAGTTCTTC. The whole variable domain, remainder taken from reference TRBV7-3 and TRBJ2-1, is GAGVSQTPSNKVTEKGKYVELRCDPISGHTALYWYRQSLGQGPEFLIYFQGTGAADDSGLPNDRFFAVRPEGSVSTLKIQRTERGDSAVYLCASSPGEGSYYNEQFFGPGTRLTVL.

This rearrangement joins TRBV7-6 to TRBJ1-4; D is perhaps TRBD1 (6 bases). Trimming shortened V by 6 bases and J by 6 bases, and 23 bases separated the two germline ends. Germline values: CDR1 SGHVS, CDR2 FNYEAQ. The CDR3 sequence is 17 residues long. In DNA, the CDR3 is TGTGCCAGCAGGCCAGCGGGGGGGGCGCCCCTAGATGAAAAACTGTTTTTT. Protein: CASRPAGGAPLDEKLFF.

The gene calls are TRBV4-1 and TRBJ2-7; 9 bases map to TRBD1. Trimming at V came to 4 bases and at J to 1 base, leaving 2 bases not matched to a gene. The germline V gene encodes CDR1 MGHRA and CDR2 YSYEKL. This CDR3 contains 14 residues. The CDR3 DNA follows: TGCGCCAGCAGCCGGACAGGGGCATCCTACGAGCAGTACTTC. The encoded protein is CASSRTGASYEQYF.

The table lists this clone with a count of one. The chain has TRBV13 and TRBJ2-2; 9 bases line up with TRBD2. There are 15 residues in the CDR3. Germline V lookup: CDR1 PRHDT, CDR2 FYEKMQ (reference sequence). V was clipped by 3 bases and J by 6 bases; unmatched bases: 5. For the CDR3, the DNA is TGTGCCAGCAGCTTGGGACTAGCTTTCGCCGGGGAGCTGTTTTTT. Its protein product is CASSLGLAFAGELFF.

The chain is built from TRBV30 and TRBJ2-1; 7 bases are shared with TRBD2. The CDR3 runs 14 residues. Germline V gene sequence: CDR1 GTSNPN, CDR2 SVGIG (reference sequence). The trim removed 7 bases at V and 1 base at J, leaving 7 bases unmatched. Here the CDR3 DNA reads TGTGCCTTAAACGGGGGGTTTTCCTACAATGAGCAGTTCTTC. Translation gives CALNGGFSYNEQFF.

The CDR3 reads CASSSGTGTETQYF. The CDR3 region has the DNA TGTGCCAGCAGCTCGGGAACAGGGACGGAAACGCAGTATTTT. The gene calls are TRBV5-6 and TRBJ2-3; tentative D call: TRBD1 (6 bases). The germline CDR1 and CDR2 sequences are SGHDT and YYEEEE. The CDR3 has 14 residues. The ends were cut back, 3 bases at V and 9 bases at J, with 17 bases in the middle.

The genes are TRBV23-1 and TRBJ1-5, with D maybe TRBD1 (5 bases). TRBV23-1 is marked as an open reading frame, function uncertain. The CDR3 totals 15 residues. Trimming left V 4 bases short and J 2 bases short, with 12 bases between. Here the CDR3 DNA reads TGCGCCAGCAGTCGGGAGGGGATTGGCAATCAGCCCCAGCATTTT. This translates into CASSREGIGNQPQHF.

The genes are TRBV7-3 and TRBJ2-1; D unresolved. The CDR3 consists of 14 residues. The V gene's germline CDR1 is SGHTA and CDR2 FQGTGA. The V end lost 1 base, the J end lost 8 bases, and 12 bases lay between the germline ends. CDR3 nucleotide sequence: TGTGCCAGCAGCTTAATGGCCCTTGGAGATGAGCAGTTCTTC. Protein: CASSLMALGDEQFF.

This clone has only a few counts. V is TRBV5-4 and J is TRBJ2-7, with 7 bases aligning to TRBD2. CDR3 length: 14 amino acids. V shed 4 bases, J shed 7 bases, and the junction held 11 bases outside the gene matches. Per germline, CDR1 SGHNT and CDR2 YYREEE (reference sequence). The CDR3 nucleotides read TGTGCCAGCAGCCAGGCAGCGGGAACGGGGGAGCAGTACTTC. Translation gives CASSQAAGTGEQYF.

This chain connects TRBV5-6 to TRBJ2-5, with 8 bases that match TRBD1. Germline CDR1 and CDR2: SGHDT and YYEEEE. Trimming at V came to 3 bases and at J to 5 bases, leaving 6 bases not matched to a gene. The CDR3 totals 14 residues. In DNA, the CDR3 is TGTGCCAGCAGCTACGGACAGGGAGTTGAGACCCAGTACTTC. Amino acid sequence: CASSYGQGVETQYF.

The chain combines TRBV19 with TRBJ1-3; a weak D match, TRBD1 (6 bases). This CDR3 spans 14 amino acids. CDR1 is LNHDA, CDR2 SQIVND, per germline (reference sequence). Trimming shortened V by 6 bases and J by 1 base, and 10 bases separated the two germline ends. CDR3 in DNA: TGTGCCAGTAGCCCAACAGGGTCTGGAAACACCATATATTTT. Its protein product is CASSPTGSGNTIYF. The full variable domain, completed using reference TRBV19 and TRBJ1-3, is DGGITQSPKYLFRKEGQNVTLSCEQNLNHDAMYWYRQDPGQGLRLIYYSQIVNDFQKGDIAEGYSVSREKKESFPLTVTSAQKNPTAFYLCASSPTGSGNTIYFGEGSWLTVV.

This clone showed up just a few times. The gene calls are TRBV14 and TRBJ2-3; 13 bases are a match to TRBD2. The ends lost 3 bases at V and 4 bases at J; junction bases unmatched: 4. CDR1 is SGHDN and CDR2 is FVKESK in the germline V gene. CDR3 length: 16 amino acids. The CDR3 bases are TGTGCCAGCAGCCAGTTACTAGCGGGAGGGCCAGATACGCAGTATTTT. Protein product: CASSQLLAGGPDTQYF.

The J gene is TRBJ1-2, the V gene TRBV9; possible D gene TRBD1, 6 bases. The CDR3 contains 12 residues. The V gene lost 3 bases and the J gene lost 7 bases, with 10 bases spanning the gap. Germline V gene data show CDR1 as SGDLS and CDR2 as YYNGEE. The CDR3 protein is CASSGNRVGYTF. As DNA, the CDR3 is TGTGCCAGCAGCGGAAACAGGGTTGGCTACACCTTC.

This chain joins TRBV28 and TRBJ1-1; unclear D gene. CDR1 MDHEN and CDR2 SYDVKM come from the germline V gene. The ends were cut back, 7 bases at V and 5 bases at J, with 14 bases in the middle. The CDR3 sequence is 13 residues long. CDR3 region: CASTVTRGTEAFF. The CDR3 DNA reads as TGTGCCAGCACTGTAACTCGAGGGACTGAAGCTTTCTTT.

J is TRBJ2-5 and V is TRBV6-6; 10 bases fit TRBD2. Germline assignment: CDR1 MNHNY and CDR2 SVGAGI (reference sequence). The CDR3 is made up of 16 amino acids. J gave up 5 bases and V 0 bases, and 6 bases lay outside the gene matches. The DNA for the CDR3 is TGTGCCAGCAGTTACTCGATTCTAGCGGGGGAGGAGACCCAGTACTTC. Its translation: CASSYSILAGEETQYF.